A single T cell receptor (beta chain) is shown here with its context. This sample is part of a study of CD8+ T cells in alopecia areata. Peripheral blood, together with lesional scalp punch biopsies, was collected from alopecia areata patients. RNA was extracted and reverse transcribed into cDNA as the sequencing template. The data were produced by immunoSEQ multiplex PCR, yet TCRdb's version contains in-frame clones alone and is incomplete. The repertoire includes approximately 89,000 clones, around 54% of them detected once, and 5.5% to 6% sits in the top ten. V dropped 3 bases and J dropped 4; count of bases not matched to a gene: 8. CDR1 and CDR2 from the germline V gene are SQVTM and ANQGSEA. The CDR3 loop spans 16 amino acids.

Sequencing was carried out using NKG2D-high CD8+ T cells sorted from blood. The receptor was derived from a human donor with alopecia areata. The gene calls are TRBV29-1 and TRBJ2-1; 11 bases match TRBD1. The chain's CDR3 is CSVEIGQGARYNEQFF. CDR3 nucleotide sequence: TGCAGCGTTGAGATCGGACAGGGGGCGAGGTACAATGAGCAGTTCTTC.